This T cell receptor beta chain was sequenced during a study of OX40 agonist ivuxolimab in advanced cancers. Method: immunoSEQ multiplex PCR; TCRdb's copy keeps in-frame clones and lacks some. The sample has about 22,000 clones; 70% to 90% are singletons. The CDR3 totals 11 residues. The V end lost 1 base, the J end lost 5 bases, and 1 base lay between the germline ends. Germline V gene lookup returns CDR1 SGHRS and CDR2 YFSETQ. The J gene is TRBJ2-1, the V gene TRBV5-1, with D uncertain. The TCR comes from an adult with an advanced solid tumor such as melanoma, head and neck, liver or kidney cancer. The sample in question was CD4+ or CD8+ T cells sorted from blood, obtained in a trial of the OX40 agonist ivuxolimab. The CDR3 bases are TGCGCCAGCAGCTTGAACAATGAGCAGTTCTTC. It translates to CASSLNNEQFF.